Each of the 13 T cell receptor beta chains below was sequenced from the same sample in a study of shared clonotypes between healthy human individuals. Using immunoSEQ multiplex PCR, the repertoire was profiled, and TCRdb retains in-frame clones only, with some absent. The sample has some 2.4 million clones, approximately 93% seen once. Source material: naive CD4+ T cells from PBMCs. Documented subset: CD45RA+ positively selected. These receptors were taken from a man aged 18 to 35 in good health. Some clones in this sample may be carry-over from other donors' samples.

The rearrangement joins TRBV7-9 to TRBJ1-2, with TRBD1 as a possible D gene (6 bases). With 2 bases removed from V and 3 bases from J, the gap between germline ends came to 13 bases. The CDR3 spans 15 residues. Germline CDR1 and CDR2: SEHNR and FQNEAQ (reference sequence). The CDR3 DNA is TGTGCCAGCAGCTTAACACAGGGTTCAGACTATGGCTACACCTTC. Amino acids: CASSLTQGSDYGYTF.

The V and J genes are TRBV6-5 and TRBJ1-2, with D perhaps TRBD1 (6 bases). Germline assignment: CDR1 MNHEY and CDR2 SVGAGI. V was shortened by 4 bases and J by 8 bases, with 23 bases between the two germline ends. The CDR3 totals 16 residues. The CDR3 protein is CASSSTIQGSWRGYTF. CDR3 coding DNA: TGTGCCAGCAGTTCGACCATCCAGGGGAGTTGGCGCGGCTACACCTTC.

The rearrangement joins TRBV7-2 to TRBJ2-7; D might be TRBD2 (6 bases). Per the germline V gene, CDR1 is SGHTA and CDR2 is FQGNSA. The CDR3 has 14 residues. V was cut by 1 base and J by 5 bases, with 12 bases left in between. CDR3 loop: CASSLVTGANEQYF. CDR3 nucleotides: TGTGCCAGCAGCTTAGTAACGGGAGCAAACGAGCAGTACTTC.

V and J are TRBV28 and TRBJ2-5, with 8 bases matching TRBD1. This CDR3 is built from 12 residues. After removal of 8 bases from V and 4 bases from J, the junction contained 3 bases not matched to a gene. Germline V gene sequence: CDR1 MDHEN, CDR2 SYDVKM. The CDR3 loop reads CASHGTGETQYF. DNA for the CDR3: TGTGCCAGCCACGGGACAGGAGAGACCCAGTACTTC.

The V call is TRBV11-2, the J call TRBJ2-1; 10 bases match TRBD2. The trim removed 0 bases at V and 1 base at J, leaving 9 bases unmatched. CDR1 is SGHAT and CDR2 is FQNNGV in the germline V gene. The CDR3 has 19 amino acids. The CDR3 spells CASSLDVPSGRASYNEQFF. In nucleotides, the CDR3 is TGTGCCAGCAGCTTAGATGTCCCCAGCGGGAGGGCTTCCTACAATGAGCAGTTCTTC.

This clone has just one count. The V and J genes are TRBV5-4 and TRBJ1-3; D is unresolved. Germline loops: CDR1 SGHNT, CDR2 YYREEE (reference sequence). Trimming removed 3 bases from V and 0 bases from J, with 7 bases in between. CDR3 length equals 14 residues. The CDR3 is CASSSPSSGNTIYF. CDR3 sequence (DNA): TGTGCCAGCAGCTCCCCGAGCTCTGGAAACACCATATATTTT.

The CDR3 sequence is CASSLMSGTHSPLHF. DNA of the CDR3: TGTGCCAGCAGCTTAATGTCTGGGACCCATTCACCCCTCCACTTT. The gene calls are TRBV5-6 and TRBJ1-6; D may be TRBD1 (5 bases). CDR1 is SGHDT and CDR2 is YYEEEE in the germline V gene. V gave up 2 bases and J gave up 8 bases, with 14 bases separating them. The CDR3 contains 15 residues. Supplemented by reference TRBV5-6 and TRBJ1-6, the full variable domain reads DAGVTQSPTHLIKTRGQQVTLRCSPKSGHDTVSWYQQALGQGPQFIFQYYEEEERQRGNFPDRFSGHQFPNYSSELNVNALLLGDSALYLCASSLMSGTHSPLHFGNGTRLTVT.

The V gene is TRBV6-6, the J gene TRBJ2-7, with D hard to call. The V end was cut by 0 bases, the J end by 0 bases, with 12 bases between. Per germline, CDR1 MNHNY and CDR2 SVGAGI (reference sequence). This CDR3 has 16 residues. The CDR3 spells CASSYSMHTSSYEQYF. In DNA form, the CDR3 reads TGTGCCAGCAGTTACTCGATGCACACGAGCTCCTACGAGCAGTACTTC.

The CDR3 nucleotides are TGTGCCAGCAGCCTAAACGATGAGCAGTTCTTC. Translated, it gives CASSLNDEQFF. The V and J genes are TRBV5-6 and TRBJ2-1; the D is unclear. The CDR3 runs to 11 residues. The V gene lost 4 bases and the J gene lost 8 bases, with 7 bases spanning the gap. Per germline, CDR1 SGHDT and CDR2 YYEEEE. Together with reference TRBV5-6 and TRBJ2-1, the CDR3 gives the full variable domain: DAGVTQSPTHLIKTRGQQVTLRCSPKSGHDTVSWYQQALGQGPQFIFQYYEEEERQRGNFPDRFSGHQFPNYSSELNVNALLLGDSALYLCASSLNDEQFFGPGTRLTVL.

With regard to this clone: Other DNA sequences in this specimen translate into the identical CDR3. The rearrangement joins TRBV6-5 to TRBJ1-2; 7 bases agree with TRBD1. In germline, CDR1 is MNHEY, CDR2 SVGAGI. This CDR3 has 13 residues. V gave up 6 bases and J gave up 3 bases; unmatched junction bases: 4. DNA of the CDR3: TGTGCCAGCAGCCCCACAGGGGACTATGGCTACACCTTC. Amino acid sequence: CASSPTGDYGYTF.

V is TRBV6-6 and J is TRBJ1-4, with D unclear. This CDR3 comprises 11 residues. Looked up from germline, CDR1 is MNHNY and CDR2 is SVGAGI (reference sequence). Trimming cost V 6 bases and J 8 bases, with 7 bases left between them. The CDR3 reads CASRKQEKLFF. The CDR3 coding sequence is TGTGCCAGCAGAAAACAGGAAAAACTGTTTTTT.

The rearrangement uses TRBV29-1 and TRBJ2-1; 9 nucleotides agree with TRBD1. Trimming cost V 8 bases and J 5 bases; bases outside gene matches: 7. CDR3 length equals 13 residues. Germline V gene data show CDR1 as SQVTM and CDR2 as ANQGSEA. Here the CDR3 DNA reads TGCAGCTCGAAGACAGGGGGGGACAATGAGCAGTTCTTC. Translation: CSSKTGGDNEQFF.

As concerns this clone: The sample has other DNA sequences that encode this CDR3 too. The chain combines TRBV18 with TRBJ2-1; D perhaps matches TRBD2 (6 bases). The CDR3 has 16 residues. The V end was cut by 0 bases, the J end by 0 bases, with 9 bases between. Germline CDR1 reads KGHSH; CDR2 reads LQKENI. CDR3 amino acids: CASSPPGGLSYNEQFF. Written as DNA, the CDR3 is TGTGCCAGCTCACCACCGGGGGGACTCTCCTACAATGAGCAGTTCTTC.